At least ten counts were recorded for the clone carrying this T cell receptor (beta chain). Each CDR3 protein gets one entry after TCRdb re-called the 5' RACE reads with MiXCR. The sample carries about 470,000 distinct CDR3 sequences, around 24% recorded once. The record originates from a study of identical twins. CDR3 length: 13 residues. Trimming took off 7 bases at V and 4 bases at J, with 12 bases between the two ends. Separately, the same data were catalogued under a study of T cells expressing NK-cell markers.

Sequenced input: CD4+ T cells sorted from blood. The clonotype was recovered from a woman younger than 35 in good health. This rearrangement joins TRBV12-3 or TRBV12-4 to TRBJ2-3; TRBD2 is a possible D gene (5 bases). The CDR3 protein is CASTNQLADTQYF. The CDR3 DNA is TGTGCCAGCACCAACCAACTAGCAGATACGCAGTATTTT.